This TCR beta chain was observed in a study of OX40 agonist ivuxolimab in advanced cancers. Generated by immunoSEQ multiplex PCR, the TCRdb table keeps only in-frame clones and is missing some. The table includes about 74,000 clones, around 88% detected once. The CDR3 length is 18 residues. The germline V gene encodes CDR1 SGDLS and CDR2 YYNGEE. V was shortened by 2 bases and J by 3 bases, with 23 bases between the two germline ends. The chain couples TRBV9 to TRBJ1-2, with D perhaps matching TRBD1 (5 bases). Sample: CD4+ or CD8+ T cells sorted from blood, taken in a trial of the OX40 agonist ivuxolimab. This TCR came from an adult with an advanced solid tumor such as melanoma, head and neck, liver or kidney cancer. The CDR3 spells CASSVSSQYWTSDYGYTF. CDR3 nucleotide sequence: TGTGCCAGCAGCGTGTCCAGCCAGTATTGGACATCAGACTATGGCTACACCTTC. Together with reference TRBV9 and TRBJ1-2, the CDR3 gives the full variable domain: DSGVTQTPKHLITATGQRVTLRCSPRSGDLSVYWYQQSLDQGLQFLIQYYNGEERAKGNILERFSAQQFPDLHSELNLSSLELGDSALYFCASSVSSQYWTSDYGYTFGSGTRLTVV.